This T cell receptor beta chain was captured by sequencing in a study of CD8+ T cells in alopecia areata (dated by TCRdb to the late 2010s). Study-wide context: The treated patients, all with moderate-to-severe alopecia areata, were enrolled in an open-label pilot trial of oral tofacitinib given at 5 to 10 mg twice daily. Patients on tofacitinib were biopsied at baseline and after 4 and 24 weeks of treatment, and several of the patients also had a later scalp biopsy. immunoSEQ multiplex PCR using 35 Vbeta forward primers and 13 Jbeta reverse primers was used to amplify TCRbeta CDR3 regions. Tofacitinib was administered for 6 to 18 months, and 6 months of follow-up off drug were then conducted to assess delayed response and recurrence. Scalp tissue and sorted CD4+ and CD8+ peripheral blood T cells from patchy and totalis/universalis alopecia areata patients and from healthy controls were covered by human TCRbeta sequencing. Scalp clonality was compared among normal scalp (n=4), patchy alopecia areata scalp (n=8), and alopecia totalis/universalis scalp (n=8). In both human patients and the C3H/HeJ mouse model, the study applied high-throughput TCRbeta sequencing to look at T cell clonal expansion in alopecia areata. RNA was extracted with the PAXgene miRNA kit for fixed scalp, the miRNeasy kit for PBMCs, and the RNeasy kit for mouse skin. For the treated patients, the SALT score, which quantifies what percentage of scalp surface area is affected, served as the measure of disease severity. Overall study outcomes, separate from this receptor: TCR sequences shared between patients were less clear than in mice, possibly partly because of HLA diversity in the patient population. The treated cohort was small, with a single nonresponder, so links between baseline CD8+ expansion and response need larger studies. Scalp clonality and the number of expanded CD8+ clones among the top 100 scalp clones were significantly decreased by tofacitinib. Resident alphabeta T cells in normal human skin are also sequenced, complicating scalp TCR repertoire analysis, unlike mouse skin dominated by gammadelta T cells. Many expanded lesional clones persisted in scalp and blood during tofacitinib treatment, which may partly explain relapse after stopping treatment. Lesional scalp, especially in alopecia totalis/universalis, showed higher clonality and more expanded CD8+ clones than normal scalp, suggesting antigenic drive.

The time point tag for this specimen amounts to: 20 to 30 weeks on oral tofacitinib. Interpreted using the paper, the treatment or condition label stands for: oral pan-JAK inhibitor, 5-10 mg twice daily. Lesional scalp punch biopsies and peripheral blood were obtained from alopecia areata patients. After PBMCs were isolated by density centrifugation and stained for CD3, CD4 and CD8, a FACSAria was used to sort CD4+ and CD8+ T cells. The CDR3 holds 19 amino acids from the cysteine to the phenylalanine. Only CDR3 DNA remains: 57 bases, in frame from the first base. The germline V gene provides CDR1 SGHTA and CDR2 FQGTGA. Between the V and J ends, shortened by 0 bases and 6 bases respectively, the junction contains 24 bases. Comments on this clone: Its antigen target is currently unknown. No much larger clonotype is one base removed from it; base qualities were not supplied.

The method was the immunoSEQ multiplex PCR assay. To provide template for TCR sequencing, every sample had RNA extracted and reverse transcribed into cDNA. First-strand cDNA was synthesized using SuperScript III with a 2:1 mix of oligo-dT and random hexamers. A synthetic immune receptor repertoire was used to assess amplification bias, and residual bias was removed computationally. On the authors' methods: Raw reads were preprocessed to remove errors, and CDR3 was defined according to IMGT conventions as the region from the conserved cysteine to phenylalanine. Clonality was calculated as 1 minus Shannon entropy normalized by log2 of the number of productive unique TCRs. CD4 or CD8 identity of scalp clones was inferred by cross-referencing scalp TCRbeta sequences with sorted blood CD4 and CD8 repertoires. TCRdb stores this immuneACCESS table with in-frame sequences only. Part of the clones is absent; in the studies checked, under half of the shortfall reflects unresolved V genes, and no reason is known for the rest. V and J calls and clone size are as listed in that table; D and trimming were resolved from the DNA. The sample table holds 90,000 to 130,000 clones, of which around 53% were seen once. The ten largest make up 9% to 15% of the sample.

The source of this sequence is a human donor with alopecia areata. Here the chain combines TRBV7-3 and TRBJ2-1; the D segment may tentatively be TRBD1 or TRBD2, each giving 6 matched bases. Source: CD8+ T cells sorted from blood, taken at week 24, from a patient treated with tofacitinib. The nucleotide sequence is given as TGTGCCAGCAGCTTAACTACGTCCCATTGGGGGGCCGGATTCAATGAGCAGTTCTTC. Its translation is CASSLTTSHWGAGFNEQFF. Beyond the CDR3, the reference TRBV7-3 and TRBJ2-1 genes provide the residues; the full variable domain reads: GAGVSQTPSNKVTEKGKYVELRCDPISGHTALYWYRQSLGQGPEFLIYFQGTGAADDSGLPNDRFFAVRPEGSVSTLKIQRTERGDSAVYLCASSLTTSHWGAGFNEQFFGPGTRLTVL.